What follows are 27 T cell receptor beta chains derived from one specimen sequenced in a study of T cells in Graves' hyperthyroidism and ophthalmopathy. The source material, RNA transcripts, was used to amplify TCR beta CDR3 regions. The study used the HTBI primer set for a first-round RT-PCR of the TCR CDR3. MiXCR, run by TCRdb on the multiplex PCR reads, gives a single entry per CDR3 protein. Of over 500,000 distinct CDR3 sequences in the sample, around 15% were seen once. The sample consisted of blood. These receptors all come from a woman in her forties with Graves' hyperthyroidism.

This clonotype was counted between two and nine times. This chain connects TRBV7-8 to TRBJ2-3; TRBD2 matches at 10 bases. This CDR3 spans 16 amino acids. Germline trimming cut 2 bases from V and 6 bases from J; bases unmatched to any gene: 8. In germline, CDR1 is SGHVS, CDR2 FQNEAQ. Written as DNA, the CDR3 is TGTGCCAGCAGCTTATATTCACTAGCGGGAAGGGATACGCAGTATTTT. Its protein product is CASSLYSLAGRDTQYF.

Comments on this clonotype: This may arise from a read error, as a much more abundant clone is one base away. The chain joins TRBV7-9 to TRBJ1-2; D is uncertain. Germline V gene sequence: CDR1 SEHNR, CDR2 FQNEAQ (reference sequence). The CDR3 contains 13 residues. CDR3 sequence (DNA): TGTGCCAGCAGCTTAGGTACATACTATGGCCACACCTTC. This codes for CASSLGTYYGHTF.

This clonotype was counted ten times or more. The chain joins TRBV7-2 to TRBJ2-3; TRBD2 agrees at 12 bases. The CDR3 runs 16 residues. Germline-derived CDR1 and CDR2 are SGHTA and FQGNSA. With V trimmed by 4 bases and J by 7 bases, 9 bases remained unmatched. CDR3 sequence (DNA): TGTGCCAGCAGCTCCCTGACTAGCGGGAGAATTTATACGCAGTATTTT. Protein product: CASSSLTSGRIYTQYF. Based on the CDR3 plus reference TRBV7-2 and TRBJ2-3, the full variable domain is GAGVSQSPSNKVTEKGKDVELRCDPISGHTALYWYRQSLGQGLEFLIYFQGNSAPDKSGLPSDRFSAERTGGSVSTLTIQRTQQEDSAVYLCASSSLTSGRIYTQYFGPGTRLTVL.

This clonotype was counted at least ten times. The chain recombines TRBV7-6 with TRBJ2-5; 8 nucleotides align to TRBD1. CDR1 SGHVS and CDR2 FNYEAQ come from the germline V gene. V trimming: 5 bases; J trimming: 3 bases; junction bases outside the gene matches: 5. The CDR3 totals 14 residues. As DNA, the CDR3 is TGTGCCAGCAGCGCTATGACAGGGGAAGAGACCCAGTACTTC. Translated, it gives CASSAMTGEETQYF.

In its sample, this clonotype was seen many times. The J gene is TRBJ2-7, the V gene TRBV7-2, with a weak D call TRBD1 (6 bases). Germline CDR1 is SGHTA and CDR2 is FQGNSA. V was shortened by 1 base and J by 5 bases, with 12 bases between the two germline ends. CDR3 length: 14 amino acids. The CDR3 DNA sequence: TGTGCCAGCAGCTTAGATACAGGGAGTAACGAGCAGTACTTC. Its protein product is CASSLDTGSNEQYF.

This clonotype turned up a few times. Written as DNA, the CDR3 is TGTGCCAGTAGTACCTGGACAGGGGGAGATCAGCCCCAGCATTTT. Translated, it gives CASSTWTGGDQPQHF. The chain employs TRBV19 and TRBJ1-5; 10 bases align to TRBD1. CDR1 is LNHDA, CDR2 SQIVND, per germline (reference sequence). V lost 4 bases, J lost 5 bases, and 5 bases stayed unmatched. The CDR3 runs to 15 residues.

Ten or more counts support this clonotype. This sequence joins TRBV5-6 and TRBJ1-4; TRBD1 agrees at 7 bases. V trimming: 4 bases; J trimming: 8 bases; junction bases outside the gene matches: 8. This CDR3 comprises 14 residues. Germline assignment: CDR1 SGHDT and CDR2 YYEEEE. In DNA, the CDR3 is TGTGCCAGCAGCCCTAGGGGGCGAGAGGAAAAACTGTTTTTT. Its translation is CASSPRGREEKLFF.

This clonotype has ten or more counts. The chain links TRBV28 to TRBJ2-6, with D unclear. CDR1 MDHEN and CDR2 SYDVKM come from the germline V gene. V was cut by 8 bases and J by 0 bases, with 5 bases left in between. CDR3 length equals 13 residues. CDR3: CASRNSGANVLTF. The CDR3, as DNA: TGTGCCAGCCGGAACTCTGGGGCCAACGTCCTGACTTTC.

The V gene is TRBV11-2, the J gene TRBJ1-1; D gene unclear. This CDR3 spans 13 amino acids. The V and J ends lost 1 base and 5 bases respectively, with 8 bases between them. Germline V gene sequence: CDR1 SGHAT, CDR2 FQNNGV. The CDR3 DNA follows: TGTGCCAGCAGCTTAGCCTCGGGGACTGAAGCTTTCTTT. Translation gives CASSLASGTEAFF. The full variable domain, rest sourced from reference TRBV11-2 and TRBJ1-1, is EAGVAQSPRYKIIEKRQSVAFWCNPISGHATLYWYQQILGQGPKLLIQFQNNGVVDDSQLPKDRFSAERLKGVDSTLKIQPAKLEDSAVYLCASSLASGTEAFFGQGTRLTVV.

This clonotype was detected ten times or more. The chain combines TRBV7-2 with TRBJ2-1; 8 bases match TRBD2. The CDR3 consists of 16 residues. The junction had 14 bases not matched to a gene; V was cut back by 4 bases and J by 9 bases. Germline CDR1 reads SGHTA; CDR2 reads FQGNSA. CDR3 nucleotides: TGTGCCAGCAGCTCCGGGGGGCCAGCGGGAGTGGTTGAGCAGTTCTTC. It translates to CASSSGGPAGVVEQFF. Complete variable domain (other parts from reference TRBV7-2 and TRBJ2-1): GAGVSQSPSNKVTEKGKDVELRCDPISGHTALYWYRQSLGQGLEFLIYFQGNSAPDKSGLPSDRFSAERTGGSVSTLTIQRTQQEDSAVYLCASSSGGPAGVVEQFFGPGTRLTVL.

This clonotype was detected a few times. The chain has TRBV24-1 and TRBJ1-1; D unclear. The germline V and J ends were trimmed by 4 bases and 0 bases, with 5 bases remaining between them. In germline, CDR1 is KGHDR, CDR2 SFDVKD. The CDR3 loop spans 13 amino acids. CDR3 amino acids: CATSDQMNTEAFF. The CDR3, as DNA: TGTGCCACCAGTGACCAGATGAACACTGAAGCTTTCTTT.

In its sample, this clonotype was seen many times. The chain uses TRBV7-2 and TRBJ2-2, with D perhaps matching TRBD2 (5 bases). V lost 5 bases and J 6 bases, leaving 10 bases between the germline ends. From germline, CDR1 is SGHTA and CDR2 FQGNSA. CDR3 size: 13 residues. CDR3 sequence reads: CASSPQEAGELFF. In DNA form, the CDR3 reads TGTGCCAGCAGCCCCCAGGAGGCCGGGGAGCTGTTTTTT.

This clonotype was found many times. The J gene is TRBJ1-2, the V gene TRBV28, with D perhaps matching TRBD1 (5 bases). V was trimmed by 6 bases and J by 5 bases, leaving 16 bases between them. The CDR3 is 14 amino acids. The germline V gene has CDR1 MDHEN and CDR2 SYDVKM. The CDR3 region has the DNA TGTGCCAGCAGCCCGGGGGGGGTTCAGTATGGCTACACCTTC. Amino acids: CASSPGGVQYGYTF.

This clonotype was observed at least ten times. The genes are TRBV2 and TRBJ2-7; 7 positions agree with TRBD1. V was pared by 10 bases and J by 0 bases, with 9 bases of the junction left unmatched. From germline, CDR1 is SNHLY and CDR2 FYNNEI. This CDR3 is 14 amino acids long. Written as DNA, the CDR3 is TGTGCCATATCGGACAGGTCATCCTCCTACGAGCAGTACTTC. Protein: CAISDRSSSYEQYF.

The V gene is TRBV6-4, the J gene TRBJ1-4; D gene ambiguous. The CDR3 sequence is 12 residues long. Trimming took off 3 bases at V and 10 bases at J, with 9 bases between the two ends. Germline values: CDR1 MRHNA, CDR2 SNTAGT. The DNA for the CDR3 is TGTGCCAGCAGTGAACATCATTTAAAACTGTTTTTT. It yields the protein CASSEHHLKLFF.

To note about this clonotype: This sequence may be a read error, since a much larger clone differs from it by one base. This chain connects TRBV28 to TRBJ2-7, with D maybe TRBD2 (7 bases). Trimming took 8 bases from V and 7 from J, leaving 21 bases between them. This CDR3 region has 14 residues. Germline-derived CDR1 and CDR2 are MDHEN and SYDVKM. The CDR3: CASSLPGGRDEQYF. The CDR3 region has the DNA TGTGCCAGCTCCCTTCCGGGGGGCAGGGATGAGCAGTACTTC.

This clonotype was counted a few times. The V gene is TRBV7-9, the J gene TRBJ1-1, with D uncertain. Between the trimmed V and J ends, which lost 3 bases and 1 base, there was a span of 6 bases. Per germline, CDR1 SEHNR and CDR2 FQNEAQ (reference sequence). CDR3 length: 13 amino acids. The CDR3 reads CASSFQPNTEAFF. The DNA for the CDR3 is TGTGCCAGCAGCTTCCAGCCGAACACTGAAGCTTTCTTT.

In this sample, this clonotype turned up many times. The gene calls are TRBV6-1 and TRBJ1-1; D is undetermined. Deletions cut 8 bases from V and 5 bases from J, with 9 bases between. The CDR3 length is 11 residues. Per germline, CDR1 MNHNS and CDR2 SASEGT. CDR3 protein: CASSMTTEAFF. The CDR3 DNA reads TGTGCCAGCTCTATGACAACTGAAGCTTTCTTT.

This clonotype was counted ten times or more. The chain employs TRBV28 and TRBJ1-2, with TRBD1 as a possible D gene (5 bases). Trimming pared 4 bases from V and 1 base from J, leaving 10 bases between. The germline CDR1 and CDR2 sequences are MDHEN and SYDVKM. The CDR3 is 14 amino acids. The CDR3 sequence is CASSSPQGNYGYTF. Here the CDR3 DNA reads TGTGCCAGCAGTTCCCCGCAGGGTAACTATGGCTACACCTTC.

The CDR3 reads CATSRTGTEQYF. In nucleotides, the CDR3 is TGTGCCACCAGCAGAACCGGGACCGAGCAGTACTTC. The chain couples TRBV15 to TRBJ2-7, with D perhaps matching TRBD1 or TRBD2 (5 bases each). Germline CDR1 and CDR2: LNHNV and YYDKDF (reference sequence). Trimming cost V 2 bases and J 6 bases, with 8 bases left between them. The CDR3 consists of 12 residues.

V gene TRBV5-6 combines with J gene TRBJ2-1, with 9 bases aligning to TRBD2. CDR3 length: 13 residues. After removal of 8 bases from V and 3 bases from J, the junction contained 3 bases not matched to a gene. Germline V gives CDR1 SGHDT, CDR2 YYEEEE. The CDR3 region has the DNA TGTGCCAGTACGACTAGCGGCTACAATGAGCAGTTCTTC. It codes for CASTTSGYNEQFF.

This clonotype was recorded at least ten times. The V and J genes are TRBV7-9 and TRBJ2-1, with 11 nucleotides matching TRBD2. The germline V gene encodes CDR1 SEHNR and CDR2 FQNEAQ (reference sequence). The CDR3 length is 17 residues. Trimming took 3 bases from V and 0 from J; bases not matched to a gene: 4. In DNA form, the CDR3 reads TGTGCCAGCAGCTTTGGACTAGCGGGCGACTCCTACAATGAGCAGTTCTTC. Translated, it gives CASSFGLAGDSYNEQFF.

This clonotype was recorded many times. J is TRBJ1-1 and V is TRBV20-1; 9 nucleotides align to TRBD1. This CDR3 has 13 amino acids. J gave up 5 bases and V 6 bases, and 7 bases lay outside the gene matches. CDR1 and CDR2 (germline): DFQATT, SNEGSKA (reference sequence). The CDR3 sequence: CSATPTGGTEAFF. CDR3 in DNA: TGCAGTGCCACACCGACAGGGGGTACTGAAGCTTTCTTT.

This clonotype has just a few counts. This chain links TRBV20-1 with TRBJ2-1; possibly TRBD1 for D (5 bases). Germline V gene data show CDR1 as DFQATT and CDR2 as SNEGSKA (reference sequence). Trimming removed 0 bases from V and 1 base from J, with 7 bases in between. The CDR3 sequence is 14 residues long. The CDR3 sequence is CSARDQGSYNEQFF. CDR3 in DNA: TGCAGTGCTAGAGATCAGGGATCCTACAATGAGCAGTTCTTC.

The sample holds many counts of this clonotype. The chain has TRBV20-1 and TRBJ2-1; D possibly corresponds to TRBD2 (6 bases). This CDR3 has 14 amino acids. The V gene's germline CDR1 is DFQATT and CDR2 SNEGSKA (reference sequence). Trimming stripped 7 bases from V and 8 bases from J, with 21 bases between. CDR3 amino acids: CSVESGTDVYEQFF. The CDR3 DNA reads TGCAGTGTCGAGTCCGGGACTGACGTTTATGAGCAGTTCTTC.

This clonotype was detected only a few times. In DNA form, the CDR3 reads TGTGCCAGCAGTGGGACGGTCTCTGGAAACACCATATATTTT. It encodes CASSGTVSGNTIYF. The rearrangement joins TRBV27 to TRBJ1-3, with a possible D match to TRBD1 (5 bases). CDR3 length equals 14 residues. V was pared by 5 bases and J by 0 bases, with 8 bases between. Germline CDR1 MNHEY, CDR2 SMNVEV (reference sequence).

This chain uses TRBV5-1 with TRBJ2-7; maybe TRBD1 (6 bases). Trimming took off 5 bases at V and 2 bases at J, with 17 bases between the two ends. Germline V gene sequence: CDR1 SGHRS, CDR2 YFSETQ. This CDR3 has 15 amino acids. The CDR3 sequence is CASRGSGTSTYEQYF. The CDR3 nucleotides are TGCGCCAGCAGGGGGTCCGGGACATCTACCTACGAGCAGTACTTC. The variable domain in full, with the rest retrieved from reference TRBV5-1 and TRBJ2-7, is KAGVTQTPRYLIKTRGQQVTLSCSPISGHRSVSWYQQTPGQGLQFLFEYFSETQRNKGNFPGRFSGRQFSNSRSEMNVSTLELGDSALYLCASRGSGTSTYEQYFGPGTRLTVT.